This T cell receptor (beta chain) was identified in a study of T cells in Graves' hyperthyroidism and ophthalmopathy. Study-wide results and caveats: Before onset, ophthalmopathy was predicted by the model a median around 6.2 months earlier. Blood also carried most thyroid clonotypes expanded above 0.001. Ophthalmopathy stood apart from stable hyperthyroidism in a 13 V-J model.

The germline gives CDR1 LNHDA, CDR2 SQIVND (reference sequence). This CDR3 is 14 amino acids long. Deletions cut 1 base from V and 3 bases from J, with 10 bases between. This clonotype was counted many times. Its specificity is unknown. RNA transcripts yielded amplified TCR beta CDR3 regions. Carried out on the TCR CDR3, a first-round RT-PCR used the HTBI primer set. TCRdb ran MiXCR on the multiplex PCR reads and lists one entry per CDR3 protein. The sample includes 40,000 to 60,000 distinct CDR3 sequences, over 40% of them seen just once. Sequenced sample: blood. The V and J genes are TRBV19 and TRBJ2-7; no definite D call. This TCR was recovered from a woman aged 50 to 65 with Graves' ophthalmopathy. This CDR3 is CASSIGPFNYEQYF. In nucleotides, the CDR3 is TGTGCCAGTAGTATAGGCCCCTTCAACTACGAGCAGTACTTC.